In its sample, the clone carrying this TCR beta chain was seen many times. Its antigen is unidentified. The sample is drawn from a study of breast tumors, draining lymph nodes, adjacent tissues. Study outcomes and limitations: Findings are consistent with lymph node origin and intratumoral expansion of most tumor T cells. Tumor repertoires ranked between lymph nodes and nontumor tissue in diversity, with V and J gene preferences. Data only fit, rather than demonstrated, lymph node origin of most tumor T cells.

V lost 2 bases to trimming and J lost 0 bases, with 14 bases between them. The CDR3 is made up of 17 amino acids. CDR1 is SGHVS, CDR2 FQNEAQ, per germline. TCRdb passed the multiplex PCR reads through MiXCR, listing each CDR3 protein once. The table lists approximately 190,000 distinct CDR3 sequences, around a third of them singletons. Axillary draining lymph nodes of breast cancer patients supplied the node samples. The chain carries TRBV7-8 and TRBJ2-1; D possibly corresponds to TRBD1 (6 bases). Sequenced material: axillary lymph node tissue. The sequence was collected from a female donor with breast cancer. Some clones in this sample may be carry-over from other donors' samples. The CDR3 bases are TGTGCCAGCAGCTTACTCTGGGGGCCGAGCTCCTACAATGAGCAGTTCTTC. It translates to CASSLLWGPSSYNEQFF.